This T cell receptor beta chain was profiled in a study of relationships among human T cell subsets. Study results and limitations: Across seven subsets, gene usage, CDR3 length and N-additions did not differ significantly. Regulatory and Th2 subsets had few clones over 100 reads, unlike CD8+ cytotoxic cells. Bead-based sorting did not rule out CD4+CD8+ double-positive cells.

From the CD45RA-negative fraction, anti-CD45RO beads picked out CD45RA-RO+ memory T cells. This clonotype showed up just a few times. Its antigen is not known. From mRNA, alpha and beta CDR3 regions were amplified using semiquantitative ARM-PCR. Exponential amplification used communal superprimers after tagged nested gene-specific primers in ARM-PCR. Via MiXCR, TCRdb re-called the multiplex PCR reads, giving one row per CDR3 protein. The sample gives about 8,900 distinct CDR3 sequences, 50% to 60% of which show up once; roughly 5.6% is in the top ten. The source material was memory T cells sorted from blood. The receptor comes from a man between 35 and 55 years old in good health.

The CDR3 region is CASSRGYEQYF. CDR3 DNA: TGTGCCAGCAGCCGGGGGTACGAGCAGTACTTC. The rearrangement joins TRBV11-3 to TRBJ2-7; tentatively, D is TRBD2 (6 bases). Germline V CDR1 and CDR2: SGHNT, YENEEA. V lost 5 bases and J 4 bases, leaving 6 bases between the germline ends. The CDR3 is made up of 11 amino acids.